Here is one TCR beta chain with its context. Its matching antigen is unknown. Time point defined: baseline pretreatment blood. Treatment reported: 15 Gy SBRT to primary tumor, nephrectomy 4 weeks later. Radiation-treated patients gave blood at baseline, week 2 and week 4. The tumor was a clear cell renal cell carcinoma. The method was immunoSEQ multiplex PCR; TCRdb's version includes in-frame clones alone and lacks a portion of them. In the table there are 130,000 or so clones, around nine tenths of which are singletons. The CDR3 extends over 13 amino acids. Germline V lookup: CDR1 SQVTM, CDR2 ANQGSEA. Trimming took 3 bases from V and 1 from J, leaving 8 bases between them. This sample was included in a study of radiation and T cells in renal cell carcinoma. Study-wide context: Nephrectomy followed 15 Gy stereotactic body radiation by 4 weeks.

Study-wide findings and caveats: In blood, top tumor clones expanded by 2 weeks, shrinking by 4.

The sample was blood, taken from a patient whose treatment included radiotherapy and nephrectomy. V usage is TRBV29-1 and J usage is TRBJ2-3; D is possibly TRBD2 (6 bases). The receptor comes from a woman aged 45-59 years with renal cell carcinoma. CDR3 sequence: CSVDERGTDTQYF. The CDR3 DNA reads TGCAGCGTTGATGAGCGGGGCACAGATACGCAGTATTTT.